A single sample gave rise to the 4 T cell receptor beta chains below, sequenced in a study of blood T cell repertoires in COVID-19 (dated by TCRdb to 2018 to 2020). Receptors were amplified or captured by the immunoSEQ multiplex PCR assay. As stored in TCRdb, this immuneACCESS dataset retains in-frame rearrangements with V and J assigned. A fraction of the clones does not appear; measured against another copy, unresolved V genes explain less than half of the discrepancy, and the remainder lacks a known reason. The sample contains a few hundred thousand clones, under 90% of them found a single time. Clones ranked in the top ten supply over 9.5% of the sample. Input material: PBMCs or T cells enriched from blood (not recorded which). The receptors were sampled from a woman aged 18-29 years who had recovered from COVID-19.

The V gene is TRBV3-1 (or the pseudogene TRBV3-2), the J gene TRBJ1-1; tentative D call: TRBD1 (6 bases). This CDR3 comprises 12 residues. V was trimmed by 3 bases and J by 7 bases, leaving 9 bases between them. Germline V lookup: CDR1 LGHDT, CDR2 YNNKEL (reference sequence). CDR3 nucleotide sequence: TGTGCCAGCAGCCAGATACAGGGTGAAGCTTTCTTT. This sequence encodes CASSQIQGEAFF.

The J gene is TRBJ1-3, the V gene TRBV2; D is unclear. V was shortened by 8 bases and J by 1 base, with 12 bases between the two germline ends. This CDR3 has 14 amino acids. Germline values: CDR1 SNHLY, CDR2 FYNNEI. The DNA for the CDR3 is TGTGCCAGCCAGGAGGTTCGATCTGGAAACACCATATATTTT. Translating it yields CASQEVRSGNTIYF.

The chain carries TRBV28 and TRBJ2-3; D may be TRBD2 (5 bases). Trimming took off 5 bases at V and 2 bases at J, with 11 bases between the two ends. The CDR3 is 14 amino acids. CDR1 is MDHEN and CDR2 is SYDVKM in the germline V gene. The DNA of the CDR3 is TGTGCCAGCAGTCGGACTCCCTACACAGATACGCAGTATTTT. Translated: CASSRTPYTDTQYF. Looking up the rest from reference TRBV28 and TRBJ2-3 gives the full variable domain: DVKVTQSSRYLVKRTGEKVFLECVQDMDHENMFWYRQDPGLGLRLIYFSYDVKMKEKGDIPEGYSVSREKKERFSLILESASTNQTSMYLCASSRTPYTDTQYFGPGTRLTVL.

J is TRBJ2-7 and V is TRBV5-4; D possibly corresponds to TRBD1 (5 bases). The germline V and J ends were trimmed by 5 bases and 1 base, with 10 bases remaining between them. This CDR3 has 13 amino acids. Per germline, CDR1 SGHNT and CDR2 YYREEE (reference sequence). The CDR3 DNA sequence: TGTGCCAGCAGTATACAGGAATCCTACGAGCAGTACTTC. Its protein product is CASSIQESYEQYF.